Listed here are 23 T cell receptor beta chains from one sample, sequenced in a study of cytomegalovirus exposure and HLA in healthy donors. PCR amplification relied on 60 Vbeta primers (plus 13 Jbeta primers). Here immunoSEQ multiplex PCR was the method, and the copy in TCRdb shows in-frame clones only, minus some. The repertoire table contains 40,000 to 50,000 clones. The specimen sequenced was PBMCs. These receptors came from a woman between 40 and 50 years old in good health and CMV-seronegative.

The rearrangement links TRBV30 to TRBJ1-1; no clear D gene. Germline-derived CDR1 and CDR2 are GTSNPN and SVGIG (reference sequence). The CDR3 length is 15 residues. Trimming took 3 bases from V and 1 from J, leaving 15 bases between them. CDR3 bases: TGTGCCTGGAGGGCTGGGTCAGAGGGGAACACTGAAGCTTTCTTT. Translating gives CAWRAGSEGNTEAFF.

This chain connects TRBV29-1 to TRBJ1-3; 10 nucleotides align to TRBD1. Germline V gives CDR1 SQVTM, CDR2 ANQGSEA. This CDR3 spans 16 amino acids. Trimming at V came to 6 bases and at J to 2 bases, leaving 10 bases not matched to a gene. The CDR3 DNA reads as TGCAGCGTAGAGACTTCCGGGACAGGGGCTGGAAACACCATATATTTT. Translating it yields CSVETSGTGAGNTIYF.

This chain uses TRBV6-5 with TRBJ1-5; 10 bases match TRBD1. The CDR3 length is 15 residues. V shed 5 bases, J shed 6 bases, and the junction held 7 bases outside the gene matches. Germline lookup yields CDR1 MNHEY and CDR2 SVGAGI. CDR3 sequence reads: CASSARQGAGQPQHF. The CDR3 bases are TGTGCCAGCAGTGCACGACAGGGGGCCGGTCAGCCCCAGCATTTT.

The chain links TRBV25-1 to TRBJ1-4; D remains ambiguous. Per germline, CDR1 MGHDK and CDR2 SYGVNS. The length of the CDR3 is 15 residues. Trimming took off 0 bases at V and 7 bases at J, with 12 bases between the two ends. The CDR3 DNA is TGTGCCAGCAGTGAATATAGAAGGCCGGGTGAAAAACTGTTTTTT. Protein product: CASSEYRRPGEKLFF.

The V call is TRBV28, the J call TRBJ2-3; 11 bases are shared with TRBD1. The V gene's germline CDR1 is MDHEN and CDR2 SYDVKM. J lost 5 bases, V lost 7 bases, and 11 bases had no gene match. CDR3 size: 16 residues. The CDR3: CASNTPGQGAKDTQYF. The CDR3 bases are TGTGCCAGCAATACCCCCGGACAGGGGGCTAAAGATACGCAGTATTTT.

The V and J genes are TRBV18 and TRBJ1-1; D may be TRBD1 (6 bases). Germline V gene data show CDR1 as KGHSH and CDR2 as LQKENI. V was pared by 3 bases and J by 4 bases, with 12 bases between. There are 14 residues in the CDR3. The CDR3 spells CASSPRTVATEAFF. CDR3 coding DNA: TGTGCCAGCTCACCGCGGACAGTAGCCACTGAAGCTTTCTTT. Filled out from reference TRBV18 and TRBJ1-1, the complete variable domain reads NAGVMQNPRHLVRRRGQEARLRCSPMKGHSHVYWYRQLPEEGLKFMVYLQKENIIDESGMPKERFSAEFPKEGPSILRIQQVVRGDSAAYFCASSPRTVATEAFFGQGTRLTVV.

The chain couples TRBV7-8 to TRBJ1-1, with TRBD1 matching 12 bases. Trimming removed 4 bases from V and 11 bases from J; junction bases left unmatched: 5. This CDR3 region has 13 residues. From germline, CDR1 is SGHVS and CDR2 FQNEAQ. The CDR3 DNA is TGTGCCAGCAGCTCGGGACAGGGGGCAGGGGCTTTCTTT. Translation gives CASSSGQGAGAFF.

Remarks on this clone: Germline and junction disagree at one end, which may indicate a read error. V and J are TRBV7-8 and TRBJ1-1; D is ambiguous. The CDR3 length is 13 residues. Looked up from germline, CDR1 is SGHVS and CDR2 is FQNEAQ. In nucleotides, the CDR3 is TGTGCCAGCAGCTTGAGTCGCGGCACTGAAGATTTCTTT. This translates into CASSLSRGTEDFF.

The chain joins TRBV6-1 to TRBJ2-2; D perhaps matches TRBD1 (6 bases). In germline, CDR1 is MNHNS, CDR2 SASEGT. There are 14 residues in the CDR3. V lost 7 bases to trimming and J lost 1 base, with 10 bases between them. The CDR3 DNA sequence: TGTGCCAGCACCAAGGGGGAGAACACCGGGGAGCTGTTTTTT. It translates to CASTKGENTGELFF.

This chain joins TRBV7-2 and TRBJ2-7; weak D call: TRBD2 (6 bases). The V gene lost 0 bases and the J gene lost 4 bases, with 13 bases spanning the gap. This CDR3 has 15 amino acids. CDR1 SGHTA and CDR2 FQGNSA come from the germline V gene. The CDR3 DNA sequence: TGTGCCAGCAGCTTAGCCGGACTACGAGGGTACGAGCAGTACTTC. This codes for CASSLAGLRGYEQYF.

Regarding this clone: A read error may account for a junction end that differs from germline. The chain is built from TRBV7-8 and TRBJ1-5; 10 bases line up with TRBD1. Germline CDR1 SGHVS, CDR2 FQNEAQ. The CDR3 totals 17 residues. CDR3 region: CASSLTSAGTGDQHQHF. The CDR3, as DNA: TGTGCCAGCAGCCTAACCTCCGCCGGGACAGGGGATCAGCACCAGCATTTT.

The CDR3 coding sequence is TGTGCCAGCTCAACCGGGACAGCCCAAGAGACCCAGTACTTC. This encodes CASSTGTAQETQYF. V usage is TRBV18 and J usage is TRBJ2-5, with TRBD1 matching 7 bases. V shed 5 bases and J 1 base; nucleotides not matched to a gene: 4. The length of the CDR3 is 14 residues. Germline CDR1 reads KGHSH; CDR2 reads LQKENI.

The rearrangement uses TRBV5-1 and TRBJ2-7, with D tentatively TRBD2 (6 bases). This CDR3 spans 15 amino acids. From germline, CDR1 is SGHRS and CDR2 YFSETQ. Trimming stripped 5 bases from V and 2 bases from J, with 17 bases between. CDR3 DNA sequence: TGCGCCAGCAGAAGGAGGGGTTCGCTCGCCTACGAGCAGTACTTC. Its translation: CASRRRGSLAYEQYF.

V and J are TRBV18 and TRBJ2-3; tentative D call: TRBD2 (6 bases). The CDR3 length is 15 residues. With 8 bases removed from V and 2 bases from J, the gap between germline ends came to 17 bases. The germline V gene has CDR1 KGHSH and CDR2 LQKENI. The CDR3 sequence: CASTPRGSSTDTQYF. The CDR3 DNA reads TGTGCCAGCACGCCGCGGGGTTCCTCCACAGATACGCAGTATTTT.

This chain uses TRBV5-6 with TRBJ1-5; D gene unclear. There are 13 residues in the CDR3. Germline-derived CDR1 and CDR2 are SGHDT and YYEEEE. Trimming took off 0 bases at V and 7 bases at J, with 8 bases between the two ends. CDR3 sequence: CASSLASGQPQHF. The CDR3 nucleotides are TGTGCCAGCAGCTTGGCCTCCGGGCAGCCCCAGCATTTT.

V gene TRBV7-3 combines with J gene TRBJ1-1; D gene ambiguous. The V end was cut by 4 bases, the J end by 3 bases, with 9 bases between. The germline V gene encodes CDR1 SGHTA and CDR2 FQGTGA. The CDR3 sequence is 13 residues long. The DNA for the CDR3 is TGTGCCAGCAGCTCGAGCGGGGACACTGAAGCTTTCTTT. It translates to CASSSSGDTEAFF.

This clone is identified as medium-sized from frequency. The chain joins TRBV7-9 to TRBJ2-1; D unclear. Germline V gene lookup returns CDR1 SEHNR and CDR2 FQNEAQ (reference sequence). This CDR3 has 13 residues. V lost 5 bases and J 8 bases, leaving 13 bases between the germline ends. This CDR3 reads CASSTGLRDEQFF. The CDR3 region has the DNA TGTGCCAGCAGCACCGGATTACGGGATGAGCAGTTCTTC.

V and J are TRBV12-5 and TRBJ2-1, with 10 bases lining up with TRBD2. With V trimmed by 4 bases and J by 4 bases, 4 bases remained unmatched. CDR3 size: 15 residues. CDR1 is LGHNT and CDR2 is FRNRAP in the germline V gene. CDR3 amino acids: CASGSGLASYNEQFF. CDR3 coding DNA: TGTGCTAGTGGTTCGGGACTAGCGTCGTACAATGAGCAGTTCTTC. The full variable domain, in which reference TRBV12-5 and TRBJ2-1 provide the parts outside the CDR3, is DARVTQTPRHKVTEMGQEVTMRCQPILGHNTVFWYRQTMMQGLELLAYFRNRAPLDDSGMPKDRFSAEMPDATLATLKIQPSEPRDSAVYFCASGSGLASYNEQFFGPGTRLTVL.

CDR3 sequence: CSVEGGAGKETQYF. Here the CDR3 DNA reads TGCAGCGTCGAGGGGGGGGCAGGGAAAGAGACCCAGTACTTC. The genes are TRBV29-1 and TRBJ2-5, with a tentative D call TRBD2 (7 bases). V was clipped by 6 bases and J by 3 bases, with 17 bases between them. Germline CDR1 and CDR2: SQVTM and ANQGSEA. The CDR3 loop spans 14 amino acids.

In DNA form, the CDR3 reads TGTGCCAGCAGTGAAACAGGGGGCTGGAATTCACCCCTCCACTTT. It is translated as CASSETGGWNSPLHF. This sequence joins TRBV25-1 and TRBJ1-6, with TRBD1 matching 9 bases. The CDR3 is made up of 15 amino acids. The ends lost 2 bases at V and 7 bases at J; junction bases unmatched: 3. The germline gives CDR1 MGHDK, CDR2 SYGVNS.

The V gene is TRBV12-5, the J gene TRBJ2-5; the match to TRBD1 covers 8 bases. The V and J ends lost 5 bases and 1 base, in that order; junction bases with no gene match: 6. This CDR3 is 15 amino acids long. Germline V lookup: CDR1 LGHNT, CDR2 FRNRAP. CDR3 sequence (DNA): TGTGCTAGTGGTGATACCAGGGGGCTCCAAGAGACCCAGTACTTC. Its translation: CASGDTRGLQETQYF. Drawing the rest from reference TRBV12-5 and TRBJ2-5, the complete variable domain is DARVTQTPRHKVTEMGQEVTMRCQPILGHNTVFWYRQTMMQGLELLAYFRNRAPLDDSGMPKDRFSAEMPDATLATLKIQPSEPRDSAVYFCASGDTRGLQETQYFGPGTRLLVL.

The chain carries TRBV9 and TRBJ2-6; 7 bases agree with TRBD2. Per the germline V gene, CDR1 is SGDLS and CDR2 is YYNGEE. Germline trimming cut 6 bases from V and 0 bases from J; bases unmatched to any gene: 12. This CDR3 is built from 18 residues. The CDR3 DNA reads TGTGCCAGCACCCGTGGGGGGTCGGGAGGCTCTGGGGCCAACGTCCTGACTTTC. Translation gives CASTRGGSGGSGANVLTF.

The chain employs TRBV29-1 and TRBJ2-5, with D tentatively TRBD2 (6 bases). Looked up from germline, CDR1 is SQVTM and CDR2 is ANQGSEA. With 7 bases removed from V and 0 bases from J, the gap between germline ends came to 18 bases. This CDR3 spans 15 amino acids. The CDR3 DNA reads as TGCAGCGCTGGGGACTTGAACTCGTACCAAGAGACCCAGTACTTC. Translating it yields CSAGDLNSYQETQYF.